The rows below give T cell receptor beta chains drawn from one sample of a study of CXCR3-negative and CXCR3-positive naive CD8 T cells. From its re-call of the 5' RACE reads, TCRdb lists each CDR3 protein once, without DNA. This sample contains 85,000 to 120,000 distinct CDR3 sequences. Sequenced material: naive CXCR3+ CD8+ T cells from blood. These TCRs come from a human donor in good health. Some clones in this sample may be carry-over from other donors' samples. The CDR3 runs from the conserved cysteine through the conserved F or W.

J	V	CDR3
TRBJ2-1	TRBV29-1	CSVEDDRVMYNEQFF
TRBJ1-2	TRBV27	CAGRGQGTSGYTF
TRBJ2-7	TRBV20-1	CSASAGDRGLGEQYF
TRBJ2-1	TRBV20-1	CSARGTSGHSYNEQFF
TRBJ2-1	TRBV5-4	CASSFYRPGLAPYNEQLF
TRBJ2-2	TRBV29-1	CSAADSNTGELFF
TRBJ1-1	TRBV21-1	CASSARGRGPYPLMNTEAFF
TRBJ2-5	TRBV7-9	CASSLNPGTQTQYF
TRBJ2-7	TRBV5-5	CASSFADTYEQYF
TRBJ2-7	TRBV10-3	CAISDPVWTSSYEQYF
TRBJ2-1	TRBV19	CASSITSGNNEQFF
TRBJ2-1	TRBV3-2	CASSQVQGSYNEQFF
TRBJ2-1	TRBV7-9	CASSSRTSAYNEQFF
TRBJ1-1	TRBV12-3/TRBV12-4	CASSPPYSGNTEAFF
TRBJ2-2	TRBV29-1	CSGSRDEGFPGELFF
TRBJ1-3	TRBV29-1	CSVVKTAGVQGNSIYF
TRBJ2-1	TRBV5-1	CASSSPSDRTTYNEQFF
TRBJ1-1	TRBV6-5	CASSYGTGMNTEAFF
TRBJ2-3	TRBV7-6	CASSPRTSGDTDTQYF
TRBJ2-1	TRBV14	CASSQNPGVSYNEQFF
TRBJ2-1	TRBV20-1	CSALGLADYNEQFF
TRBJ2-3	TRBV5-6	CASSPTSGGLLDTQYF
TRBJ2-7	TRBV5-1	CASSPGTGGSSSYEQYF